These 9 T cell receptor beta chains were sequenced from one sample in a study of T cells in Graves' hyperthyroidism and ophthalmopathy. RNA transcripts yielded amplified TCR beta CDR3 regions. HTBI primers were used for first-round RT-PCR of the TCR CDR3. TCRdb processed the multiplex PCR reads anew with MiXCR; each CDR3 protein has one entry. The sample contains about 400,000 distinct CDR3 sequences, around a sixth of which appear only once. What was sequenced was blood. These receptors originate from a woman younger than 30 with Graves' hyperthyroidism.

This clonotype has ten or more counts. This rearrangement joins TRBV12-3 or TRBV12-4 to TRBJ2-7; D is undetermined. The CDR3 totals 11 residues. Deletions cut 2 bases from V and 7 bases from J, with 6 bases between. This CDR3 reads CASSLQEEQYF. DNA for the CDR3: TGTGCCAGCAGTTTACAGGAGGAGCAGTACTTC.

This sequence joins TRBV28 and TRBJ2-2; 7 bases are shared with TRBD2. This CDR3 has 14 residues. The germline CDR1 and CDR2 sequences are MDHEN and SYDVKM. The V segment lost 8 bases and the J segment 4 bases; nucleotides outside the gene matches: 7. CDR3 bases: TGTGCCAGCGTCTGGGGGGGATCCACCGGGGAGCTGTTTTTT. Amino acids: CASVWGGSTGELFF. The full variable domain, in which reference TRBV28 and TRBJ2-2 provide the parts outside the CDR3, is DVKVTQSSRYLVKRTGEKVFLECVQDMDHENMFWYRQDPGLGLRLIYFSYDVKMKEKGDIPEGYSVSREKKERFSLILESASTNQTSMYLCASVWGGSTGELFFGEGSRLTVL.

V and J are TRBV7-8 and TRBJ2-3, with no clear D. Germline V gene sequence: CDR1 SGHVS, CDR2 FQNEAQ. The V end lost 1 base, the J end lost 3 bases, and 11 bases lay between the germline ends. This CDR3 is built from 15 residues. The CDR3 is CASSLDQTGTDTQYF. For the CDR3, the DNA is TGTGCCAGCAGCTTAGATCAGACCGGGACAGATACGCAGTATTTT.

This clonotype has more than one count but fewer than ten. The CDR3 DNA reads TGTGCCAGCTCACCGACCGGGACAGAAAGCTACGAGCAGTACTTC. Translation: CASSPTGTESYEQYF. The gene calls are TRBV18 and TRBJ2-7; 7 nucleotides align to TRBD1. The CDR3 totals 15 residues. CDR1 is KGHSH and CDR2 is LQKENI in the germline V gene. V lost 3 bases to trimming and J lost 3 bases; unmatched junction nucleotides: 8.

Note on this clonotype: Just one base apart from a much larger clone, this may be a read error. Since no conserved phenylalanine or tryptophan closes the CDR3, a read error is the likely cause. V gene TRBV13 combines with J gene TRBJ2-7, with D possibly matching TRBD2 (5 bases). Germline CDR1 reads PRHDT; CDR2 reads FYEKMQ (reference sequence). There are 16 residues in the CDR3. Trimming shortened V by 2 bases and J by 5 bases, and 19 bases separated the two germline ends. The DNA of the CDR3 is TGTGCCAGCAGCTTAAACAATCGCGAGGGAAGAAACGAGCAGTACCTC. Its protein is CASSLNNREGRNEQYL.

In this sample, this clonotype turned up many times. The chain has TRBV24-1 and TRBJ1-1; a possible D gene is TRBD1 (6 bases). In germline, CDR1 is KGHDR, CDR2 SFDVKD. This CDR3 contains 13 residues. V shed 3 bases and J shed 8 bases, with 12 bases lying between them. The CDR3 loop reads CATSDAYRVEAFF. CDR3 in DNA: TGTGCCACCAGTGATGCCTACAGGGTCGAAGCTTTCTTT.

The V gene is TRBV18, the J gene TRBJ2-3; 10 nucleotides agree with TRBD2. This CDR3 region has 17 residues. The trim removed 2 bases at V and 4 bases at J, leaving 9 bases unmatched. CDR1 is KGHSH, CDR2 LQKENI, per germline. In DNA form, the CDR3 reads TGTGCCAGCTCACCAAATGGAGCGGGAGGGCTACCAGATACGCAGTATTTT. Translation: CASSPNGAGGLPDTQYF.

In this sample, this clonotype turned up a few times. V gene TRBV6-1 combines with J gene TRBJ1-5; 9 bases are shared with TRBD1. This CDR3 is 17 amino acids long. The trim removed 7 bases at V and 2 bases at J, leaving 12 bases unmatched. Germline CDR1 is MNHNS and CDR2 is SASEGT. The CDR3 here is CASKEGDRGGGNQPQHF. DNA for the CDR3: TGTGCCAGCAAGGAGGGCGACAGGGGGGGGGGCAATCAGCCCCAGCATTTT.

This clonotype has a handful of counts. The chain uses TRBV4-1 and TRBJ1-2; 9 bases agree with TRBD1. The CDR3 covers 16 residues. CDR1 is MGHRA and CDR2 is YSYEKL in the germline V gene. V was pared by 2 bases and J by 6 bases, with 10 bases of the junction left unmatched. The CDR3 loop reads CASSQTPGQGIHGYTF. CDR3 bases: TGCGCCAGCAGCCAAACCCCGGGACAGGGAATCCATGGCTACACCTTC.